What follows describes a single T cell receptor beta chain. The sample is drawn from a study of blood T cell repertoires in COVID-19. Study-level information: Some COVID-19 samples were acute and others convalescent; all came from the United States, Italy and Spain. Sample material is recorded as cDNA or gDNA derived from T cells, B-cell-depleted T cells, or PBMCs.

Trimming removed 0 bases from V and 7 bases from J; junction bases left unmatched: 7. The CDR3 loop spans 14 amino acids. Germline CDR1 and CDR2: SGDLS and YYNGEE. Assay: immunoSEQ multiplex PCR; the TCRdb copy retains only in-frame clones and omits some. The sample carries just over 650,000 clones, approximately 90% recorded once. This chain links TRBV9 with TRBJ2-7; 7 bases match TRBD1. The sequence was obtained from a woman under 30 with acute or convalescent COVID-19. Specimen: peripheral blood. The CDR3 here is CASSVGGQLWEQYF. In nucleotides, the CDR3 is TGTGCCAGCAGCGTAGGGGGACAGCTATGGGAGCAGTACTTC.